This T cell receptor beta chain was recorded in a study of T cells in women clearing cervical HPV infection. Trimming shortened V by 5 bases and J by 1 base, and 8 bases separated the two germline ends. The germline CDR1 and CDR2 sequences are SNHLY and FYNNEI. The CDR3 runs to 14 residues. Regarding this clone: Read coverage stops 3 residues before the CDR3 terminus; the germline J gene supplies the remainder.

TCRdb's table, derived via immunoSEQ multiplex PCR, lists solely in-frame clones and lacks some. This sample's clone table lists tens of thousands of clones. The chain carries TRBV2 and TRBJ2-2, with D possibly TRBD2 on 6 matching bases. The clonotype comes from a woman between 18 and 70 years old with a cervical HPV16 infection that either progressed to CIN3+ or cleared (not recorded which). The sample taken for sequencing was blood buffy coat. The part of the CDR3 DNA that was read is TGTGCCAGCAGTTGGGGGGAGAACACCGGGGAG. Its translation is CASSWGENTGE. The complete CDR3 reads CASSWGENTGELFF.